Following are 16 T cell receptor beta chains from one sample sequenced in a study of shared clonotypes between healthy human individuals. Clones were read by immunoSEQ multiplex PCR, and TCRdb kept only the in-frame ones, dropping some. The data show approximately 350,000 clones, about 96% seen once. Input material: memory CD8+ T cells sorted from blood. The subset denotes: CD45RO+ cells pooled with CCR7-negative TemRA cells. Receptors were obtained from a man aged 25 to 40 in good health.

This rearrangement joins TRBV6-5 to TRBJ2-3; a possible D gene is TRBD1 (6 bases). The CDR3 contains 15 residues. V lost 6 bases and J 0 bases, leaving 13 bases between the germline ends. CDR1 is MNHEY, CDR2 SVGAGI, per germline. In nucleotides, the CDR3 is TGTGCCAGCAGATTGACAGGCTCTAGCACAGATACGCAGTATTTT. Translation gives CASRLTGSSTDTQYF.

The chain has TRBV11-2 and TRBJ1-5, with D maybe TRBD1 (6 bases). This CDR3 is built from 17 residues. With 1 base removed from V and 0 bases from J, the gap between germline ends came to 13 bases. Looked up from germline, CDR1 is SGHAT and CDR2 is FQNNGV. The CDR3 nucleotides are TGTGCCAGCAGCTTAGTACAGGGATCCTATAGCAATCAGCCCCAGCATTTT. Its protein is CASSLVQGSYSNQPQHF.

This rearrangement joins TRBV6-1 to TRBJ1-5; D call uncertain. V lost 5 bases to trimming and J lost 5 bases, with 13 bases between them. Germline V gene data show CDR1 as MNHNS and CDR2 as SASEGT. This CDR3 has 14 residues. The CDR3 is CASSPSSAYQPQHF. DNA of the CDR3: TGTGCCAGCAGTCCTTCTTCGGCGTATCAGCCCCAGCATTTT.

The V gene is TRBV10-3, the J gene TRBJ2-1, with D tentatively TRBD2 (5 bases). Germline CDR1 is ENHRY and CDR2 is SYGVKD. CDR3 length: 14 residues. The V end lost 7 bases, the J end lost 1 base, and 11 bases lay between the germline ends. The CDR3 sequence is CAIKSGSSYNEQFF. CDR3 coding DNA: TGTGCCATCAAAAGTGGGAGTTCCTACAATGAGCAGTTCTTC.

V usage is TRBV28 and J usage is TRBJ2-4; TRBD2 aligns across 11 bases. V was pared by 5 bases and J by 3 bases, with 18 bases of the junction left unmatched. The CDR3 consists of 20 residues. Germline CDR1 MDHEN, CDR2 SYDVKM. The CDR3 protein is CASSPYLLAGERWSKNIQYF. CDR3 coding DNA: TGTGCCAGCAGTCCTTATCTACTAGCGGGAGAACGGTGGAGCAAAAACATTCAGTACTTC.

The V gene is TRBV5-1, the J gene TRBJ2-1; no clear D gene. The CDR3 has 12 residues. The germline CDR1 and CDR2 sequences are SGHRS and YFSETQ. V lost 5 bases and J 3 bases, leaving 6 bases between the germline ends. The CDR3 bases are TGCGCCAGCAGACCAGACTACAATGAGCAGTTCTTC. Amino acids: CASRPDYNEQFF.

The chain uses TRBV28 and TRBJ1-2; 9 nucleotides match TRBD1. This CDR3 is 14 amino acids long. Trimming cost V 2 bases and J 8 bases; bases outside gene matches: 6. The germline V gene encodes CDR1 MDHEN and CDR2 SYDVKM. As DNA, the CDR3 is TGTGCCAGCAGTTTAGGGGGACAGGGTTGGGGCTACACCTTC. Protein product: CASSLGGQGWGYTF.

The V gene is TRBV28, the J gene TRBJ2-7, with TRBD2 as a possible D gene (6 bases). Trimming removed 2 bases from V and 4 bases from J, with 15 bases in between. CDR1 is MDHEN, CDR2 SYDVKM, per germline. This CDR3 has 15 amino acids. The CDR3 sequence is CASSLGEPGRYEQYF. In nucleotides, the CDR3 is TGTGCCAGCAGTTTAGGGGAGCCAGGGAGGTACGAGCAGTACTTC. Combining the CDR3 with reference TRBV28 and TRBJ2-7 gives the whole variable domain DVKVTQSSRYLVKRTGEKVFLECVQDMDHENMFWYRQDPGLGLRLIYFSYDVKMKEKGDIPEGYSVSREKKERFSLILESASTNQTSMYLCASSLGEPGRYEQYFGPGTRLTVT.

The J gene is TRBJ1-2, the V gene TRBV5-8; unclear D gene. The ends were cut back, 3 bases at V and 1 base at J, with 1 base in the middle. This CDR3 has 11 residues. The germline V gene encodes CDR1 SGHTS and CDR2 YDEGEE. CDR3 loop: CASSYNYGYTF. The CDR3 nucleotides are TGTGCCAGCAGCTATAACTATGGCTACACCTTC.

This clone was seen once. The chain links TRBV6-1 to TRBJ2-2, with D possibly TRBD1 on 6 matching bases. CDR1 and CDR2 from the germline V gene are MNHNS and SASEGT. The CDR3 sequence is 14 residues long. Trimming took off 6 bases at V and 3 bases at J, with 11 bases between the two ends. The CDR3 sequence: CASRVQGYTGELFF. Here the CDR3 DNA reads TGTGCCAGCAGAGTACAGGGTTACACCGGGGAGCTGTTTTTT.

J is TRBJ2-6 and V is TRBV9; D is possibly TRBD2 (5 bases). Germline assignment: CDR1 SGDLS and CDR2 YYNGEE. The V end lost 2 bases, the J end lost 0 bases, and 6 bases lay between the germline ends. This CDR3 contains 15 residues. CDR3 loop: CASSVRGSGANVLTF. DNA for the CDR3: TGTGCCAGCAGCGTCCGGGGCTCTGGGGCCAACGTCCTGACTTTC.

This chain uses TRBV29-1 with TRBJ2-3, with 8 bases aligning to TRBD1. The germline V gene encodes CDR1 SQVTM and CDR2 ANQGSEA. This CDR3 is 14 amino acids long. J gave up 0 bases and V 4 bases, and 3 bases lay outside the gene matches. CDR3 residues: CSVGRQGSTDTQYF. CDR3 in DNA: TGCAGCGTTGGACGACAGGGGAGCACAGATACGCAGTATTTT.

J is TRBJ2-3 and V is TRBV7-8, with TRBD2 as a possible D gene (6 bases). From germline, CDR1 is SGHVS and CDR2 FQNEAQ. Between the trimmed V and J ends, which lost 4 bases and 7 bases, there was a span of 15 bases. This CDR3 comprises 14 residues. CDR3 nucleotides: TGTGCCAGCAGCTCTCCCAGACTAGGGAATACGCAGTATTTT. Residues: CASSSPRLGNTQYF.

Regarding this clone: At one end the junction does not follow the germline gene, possibly because of a read error. This CDR3 is CASSLWARDGGPTNEKLFF. The CDR3 DNA sequence: TGTGCCAGCAGCTTATGGGCTAGGGACGGGGGCCCGACTAATGAAAAACTGTTTTTT. J is TRBJ1-4 and V is TRBV28; D is possibly TRBD1 (6 bases). In germline, CDR1 is MDHEN, CDR2 SYDVKM. The CDR3 is 19 residues long.

This rearrangement joins TRBV28 to TRBJ2-1; 16 bases match TRBD2. The CDR3 sequence is 16 residues long. Germline V gene sequence: CDR1 MDHEN, CDR2 SYDVKM. The V gene end was trimmed by 6 bases and the J gene end by 9 bases; junction bases not matched to a gene: 8. The CDR3, as DNA: TGTGCCAGCAGGCAAGGGACTAGCGGGAGGGTCGGTGAGCAGTTCTTC. Translation: CASRQGTSGRVGEQFF.

The chain links TRBV29-1 to TRBJ1-1; TRBD1 aligns across 12 bases. The germline gives CDR1 SQVTM, CDR2 ANQGSEA. Unmatched junction bases numbered 14, after V lost 7 bases and J lost 5 bases. The CDR3 covers 16 residues. The CDR3 coding sequence is TGCAGCGCCATTGGGGACAGGGGGCTTAAGAGGACTGAAGCTTTCTTT. Amino acids: CSAIGDRGLKRTEAFF.